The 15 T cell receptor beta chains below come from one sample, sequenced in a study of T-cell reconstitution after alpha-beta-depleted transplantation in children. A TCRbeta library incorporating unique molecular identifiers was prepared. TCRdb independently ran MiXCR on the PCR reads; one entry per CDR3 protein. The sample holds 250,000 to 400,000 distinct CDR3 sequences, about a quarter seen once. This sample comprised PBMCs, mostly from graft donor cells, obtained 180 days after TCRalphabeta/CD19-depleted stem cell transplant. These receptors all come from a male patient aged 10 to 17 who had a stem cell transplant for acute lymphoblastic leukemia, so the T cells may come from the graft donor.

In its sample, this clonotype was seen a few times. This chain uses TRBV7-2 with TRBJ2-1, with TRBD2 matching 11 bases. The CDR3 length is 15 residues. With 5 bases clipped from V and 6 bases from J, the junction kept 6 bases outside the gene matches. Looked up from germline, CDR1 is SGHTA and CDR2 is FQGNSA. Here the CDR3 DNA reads TGTGCCAGCAGCCCAGGACTAGCGGGTACCAATGAGCAGTTCTTC. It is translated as CASSPGLAGTNEQFF.

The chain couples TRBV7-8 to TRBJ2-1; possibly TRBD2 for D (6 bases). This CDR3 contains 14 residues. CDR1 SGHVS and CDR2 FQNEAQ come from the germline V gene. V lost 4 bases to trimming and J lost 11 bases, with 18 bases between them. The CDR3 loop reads CASSSIRAAGKQFF. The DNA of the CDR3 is TGTGCCAGCAGCTCTATCAGAGCCGCGGGAAAGCAGTTCTTC.

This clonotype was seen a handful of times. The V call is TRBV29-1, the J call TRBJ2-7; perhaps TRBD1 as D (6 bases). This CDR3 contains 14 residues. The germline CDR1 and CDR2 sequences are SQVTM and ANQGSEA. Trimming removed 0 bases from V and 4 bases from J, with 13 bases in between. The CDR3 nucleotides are TGCAGCGTTGAAGAAGGGGGTCCCGATTACGAGCAGTACTTC. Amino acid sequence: CSVEEGGPDYEQYF.

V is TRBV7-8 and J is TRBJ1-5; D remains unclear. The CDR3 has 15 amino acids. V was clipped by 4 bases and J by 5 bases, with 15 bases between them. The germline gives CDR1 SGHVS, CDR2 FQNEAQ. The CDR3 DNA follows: TGTGCCAGCAGCTCCAGACACCCGGAACATCAGCCCCAGCATTTT. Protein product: CASSSRHPEHQPQHF.

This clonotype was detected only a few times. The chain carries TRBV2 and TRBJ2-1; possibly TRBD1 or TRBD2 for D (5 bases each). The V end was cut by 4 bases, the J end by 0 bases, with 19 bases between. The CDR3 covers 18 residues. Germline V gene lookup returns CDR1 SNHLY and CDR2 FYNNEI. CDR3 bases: TGTGCCAGCAGTGTGCTTCTCGGGACCCAGAGCTCCTACAATGAGCAGTTCTTC. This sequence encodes CASSVLLGTQSSYNEQFF.

DNA of the CDR3: TGTGCCAGCAGTTACGACAGAATGAACACTGAAGCTTTCTTT. Translating gives CASSYDRMNTEAFF. This chain joins TRBV6-5 and TRBJ1-1; perhaps TRBD1 as D (5 bases). The CDR3 consists of 14 residues. Per the germline V gene, CDR1 is MNHEY and CDR2 is SVGAGI. Trimming removed 2 bases from V and 0 bases from J, with 7 bases in between.

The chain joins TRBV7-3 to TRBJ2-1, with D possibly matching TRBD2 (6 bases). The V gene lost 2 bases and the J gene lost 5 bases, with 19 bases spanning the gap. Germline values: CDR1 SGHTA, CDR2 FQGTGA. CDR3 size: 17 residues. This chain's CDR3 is CASSLFLGGSAHNEQFF. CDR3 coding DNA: TGTGCCAGCAGCTTATTTCTGGGGGGATCCGCACACAATGAGCAGTTCTTC.

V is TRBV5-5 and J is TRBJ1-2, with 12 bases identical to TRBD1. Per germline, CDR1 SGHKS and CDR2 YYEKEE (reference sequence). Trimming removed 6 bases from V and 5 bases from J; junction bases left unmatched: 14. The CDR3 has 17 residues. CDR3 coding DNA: TGTGCCAGCATCCCCCTCTTCCGGGACAGGGGGCCTTATGGCTACACCTTC. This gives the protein CASIPLFRDRGPYGYTF.

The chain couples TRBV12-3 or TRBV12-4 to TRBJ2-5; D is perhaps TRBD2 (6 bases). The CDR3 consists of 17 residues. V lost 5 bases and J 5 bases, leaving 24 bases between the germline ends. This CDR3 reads CASSPRRWAGSKETQYF. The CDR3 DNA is TGTGCCAGCAGTCCCCGTCGTTGGGCGGGGTCCAAGGAGACCCAGTACTTC.

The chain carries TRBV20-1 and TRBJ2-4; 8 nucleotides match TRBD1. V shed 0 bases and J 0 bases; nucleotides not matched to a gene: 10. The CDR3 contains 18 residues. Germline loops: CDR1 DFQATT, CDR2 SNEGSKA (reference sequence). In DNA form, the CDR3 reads TGCAGTGCTAGAGATGGGACAGGTCTTACTATAGCCAAAAACATTCAGTACTTC. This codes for CSARDGTGLTIAKNIQYF.

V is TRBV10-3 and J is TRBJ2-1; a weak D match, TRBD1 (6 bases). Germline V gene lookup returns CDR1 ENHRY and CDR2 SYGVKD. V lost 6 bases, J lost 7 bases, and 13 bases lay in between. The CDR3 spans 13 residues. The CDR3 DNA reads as TGTGCCATCAGACAGGGTGTTCTTAATGAGCAGTTCTTC. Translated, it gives CAIRQGVLNEQFF.

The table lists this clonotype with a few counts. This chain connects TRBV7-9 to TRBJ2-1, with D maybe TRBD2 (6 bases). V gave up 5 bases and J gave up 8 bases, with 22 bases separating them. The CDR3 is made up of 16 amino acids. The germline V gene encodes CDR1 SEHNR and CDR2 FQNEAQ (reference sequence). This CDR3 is CASSPLGRTPRDEQFF. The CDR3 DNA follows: TGTGCCAGCAGCCCCCTGGGGAGGACGCCTAGGGATGAGCAGTTCTTC.

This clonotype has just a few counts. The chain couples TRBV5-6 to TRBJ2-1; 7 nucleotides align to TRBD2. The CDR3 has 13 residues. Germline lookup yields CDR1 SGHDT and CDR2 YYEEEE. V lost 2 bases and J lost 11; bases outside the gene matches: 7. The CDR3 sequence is CASSFGEGLKQFF. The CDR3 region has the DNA TGTGCCAGCAGCTTCGGGGAGGGCTTGAAGCAGTTCTTC.

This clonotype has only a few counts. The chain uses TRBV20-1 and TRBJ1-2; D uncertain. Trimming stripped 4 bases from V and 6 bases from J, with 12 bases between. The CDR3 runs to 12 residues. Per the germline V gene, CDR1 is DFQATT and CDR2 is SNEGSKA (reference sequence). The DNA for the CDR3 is TGCAGTGCTAAAGACCGGCCCCATGGCTACACCTTC. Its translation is CSAKDRPHGYTF.

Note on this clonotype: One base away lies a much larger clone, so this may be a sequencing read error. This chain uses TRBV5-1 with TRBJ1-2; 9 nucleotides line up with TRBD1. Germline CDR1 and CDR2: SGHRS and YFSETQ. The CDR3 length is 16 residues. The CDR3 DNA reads TGCGCCAGCAGCGCCGGACAGGGGTCTCATAACTATGGCGACACCTTC. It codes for CASSAGQGSHNYGDTF.